The 28 T cell receptor beta chains below come from one sample, sequenced in a study of blood T cell repertoires in COVID-19 (dated by TCRdb to about 2020). The method behind the library was the immunoSEQ multiplex PCR assay. The clones in this table, taken by TCRdb from immuneACCESS, are in-frame only. Not every clone is retained; where verified, under half of the shortfall comes from an unresolved V gene, and the cause of the rest is unknown. Present in this sample are tens of thousands of clones, more than 70% of which were seen just once. The top ten hold approximately 15% of the sample. The sample comprised peripheral blood. The receptors were gathered from a human donor in a cohort sampled during active COVID-19.

J is TRBJ1-2 and V is TRBV30; 7 positions agree with TRBD1. Per germline, CDR1 GTSNPN and CDR2 SVGIG (reference sequence). J was trimmed by 4 bases and V by 1 base; bases with no gene match: 3. CDR3 length: 13 residues. CDR3 loop: CAWSDPGGYGYTF. CDR3 nucleotides: TGTGCCTGGAGTGATCCAGGGGGCTATGGCTACACCTTC.

The chain uses TRBV19 and TRBJ1-4; 8 bases map to TRBD1. The length of the CDR3 is 17 residues. The V gene's germline CDR1 is LNHDA and CDR2 SQIVND (reference sequence). J was trimmed by 8 bases and V by 1 base; bases with no gene match: 12. This CDR3 reads CASSIGGQGPRWEKLFF. CDR3 nucleotide sequence: TGTGCCAGTAGTATAGGAGGACAGGGCCCGAGATGGGAAAAACTGTTTTTT.

The chain uses TRBV20-1 and TRBJ1-6, with D perhaps TRBD1 (5 bases). With 3 bases removed from V and 9 bases from J, the gap between germline ends came to 9 bases. Germline V CDR1 and CDR2: DFQATT, SNEGSKA (reference sequence). This CDR3 contains 12 residues. CDR3 coding DNA: TGCAGTGCTAGTTTGGGGGGTTCACCCCTCCACTTT. It codes for CSASLGGSPLHF.

In its sample, this clone was seen a few times. V usage is TRBV12-5 and J usage is TRBJ1-5; a possible D gene is TRBD1 (6 bases). The CDR3 is 13 residues long. Trimming took off 6 bases at V and 5 bases at J, with 11 bases between the two ends. The germline V gene has CDR1 LGHNT and CDR2 FRNRAP. The CDR3 nucleotides are TGTGCTAGTGGGCACAGGGCTGATCAGCCCCAGCATTTT. Its translation is CASGHRADQPQHF.

This clone was seen just once. V and J are TRBV10-1 and TRBJ2-7; TRBD2 agrees at 12 bases. Trimming cost V 5 bases and J 6 bases; bases outside gene matches: 2. Germline-derived CDR1 and CDR2 are WNHNN and SYGVQD (reference sequence). This CDR3 has 13 amino acids. The CDR3 protein is CASSSSGRGEQYF. The CDR3 bases are TGCGCCAGCAGTTCTAGCGGGAGGGGCGAGCAGTACTTC.

The rearrangement joins TRBV2 to TRBJ2-7; 9 bases fit TRBD1. The CDR3 consists of 15 residues. Germline lookup yields CDR1 SNHLY and CDR2 FYNNEI. The ends lost 6 bases at V and 0 bases at J; junction bases unmatched: 6. This chain's CDR3 is CASRYRDRVSYEQYF. The CDR3 region has the DNA TGTGCCAGCAGATACCGGGACAGGGTCTCCTACGAGCAGTACTTC. Complete variable domain (other parts from reference TRBV2 and TRBJ2-7): EPEVTQTPSHQVTQMGQEVILRCVPISNHLYFYWYRQILGQKVEFLVSFYNNEISEKSEIFDDQFSVERPDGSNFTLKIRSTKLEDSAMYFCASRYRDRVSYEQYFGPGTRLTVT.

V gene TRBV7-7 combines with J gene TRBJ2-2; D is ambiguous. The CDR3 is made up of 14 amino acids. CDR1 and CDR2 (germline): SSHAT, FNYEAQ (reference sequence). Trimming cost V 1 base and J 1 base, with 4 bases left between them. Written as DNA, the CDR3 is TGTGCCAGCAGCTTAGTGCGGAACACCGGGGAGCTGTTTTTT. It encodes CASSLVRNTGELFF.

The chain couples TRBV18 to TRBJ1-1; 9 bases are shared with TRBD1. Germline lookup yields CDR1 KGHSH and CDR2 LQKENI. V was pared by 1 base and J by 4 bases, with 13 bases of the junction left unmatched. This CDR3 comprises 18 residues. CDR3 coding DNA: TGTGCCAGCTCACCACATAGGTGGACAGGGGACGATGGCACTGAAGCTTTCTTT. Translating gives CASSPHRWTGDDGTEAFF.

The chain is built from TRBV9 and TRBJ1-2, with D uncertain. Trimming stripped 4 bases from V and 2 bases from J, with 12 bases between. From germline, CDR1 is SGDLS and CDR2 YYNGEE. CDR3 length: 14 amino acids. In nucleotides, the CDR3 is TGTGCCAGCAGCCCCGGGATAGGGAACTATGGCTACACCTTC. Translated, it gives CASSPGIGNYGYTF.

V is TRBV19 and J is TRBJ1-5; TRBD1 matches 8 bases. The V gene's germline CDR1 is LNHDA and CDR2 SQIVND (reference sequence). With 8 bases clipped from V and 7 bases from J, the junction kept 7 bases outside the gene matches. The CDR3 extends over 13 amino acids. This CDR3 is CASLIDRGQPQHF. The CDR3 DNA follows: TGTGCCAGTTTGATCGACAGGGGACAGCCCCAGCATTTT.

The gene calls are TRBV5-1 and TRBJ1-4; 10 nucleotides match TRBD1. V dropped 4 bases and J dropped 7; count of bases not matched to a gene: 13. Germline lookup yields CDR1 SGHRS and CDR2 YFSETQ. This CDR3 spans 17 amino acids. The CDR3 loop reads CASSTGTGALDSEKLFF. In nucleotides, the CDR3 is TGCGCCAGCAGCACCGGGACAGGGGCATTGGACTCTGAAAAACTGTTTTTT.

V is TRBV23-1 and J is TRBJ1-5; D perhaps matches TRBD1 (6 bases). Being an ORF, TRBV23-1 has a function that is uncertain. The CDR3 is 14 residues long. Trimming shortened V by 7 bases and J by 0 bases, and 10 bases separated the two germline ends. The DNA of the CDR3 is TGCGCCAGCAAACAGGGAAATAGCAATCAGCCCCAGCATTTT. Translated, it gives CASKQGNSNQPQHF.

The J gene is TRBJ2-2, the V gene TRBV3-1 (or the pseudogene TRBV3-2), with D maybe TRBD2 (7 bases). Trimming took off 7 bases at V and 6 bases at J, with 15 bases between the two ends. Germline V lookup: CDR1 LGHDT, CDR2 YNNKEL (reference sequence). The CDR3 is made up of 14 amino acids. Written as DNA, the CDR3 is TGTGCCAGCAATATGCAGGGGAGGGCCGGGGAGCTGTTTTTT. This encodes CASNMQGRAGELFF.

This clone has only one observation. V gene TRBV29-1 combines with J gene TRBJ2-1; TRBD2 aligns across 8 bases. Germline assignment: CDR1 SQVTM and CDR2 ANQGSEA. Unmatched junction bases numbered 14, after V lost 7 bases and J lost 0 bases. This CDR3 is built from 17 residues. CDR3 residues: CSAVAGTDLSSYNEQFF. The CDR3 DNA is TGCAGCGCCGTAGCGGGGACGGATCTTAGCTCCTACAATGAGCAGTTCTTC.

The chain joins TRBV5-4 to TRBJ1-2; perhaps TRBD1 as D (5 bases). Germline V lookup: CDR1 SGHNT, CDR2 YYREEE (reference sequence). The CDR3 extends over 14 amino acids. V shed 0 bases and J shed 12 bases, with 18 bases lying between them. The CDR3 DNA is TGTGCCAGCAGCTTGGCCATTTCGGGGGGTAAGAACACCTTC. Residues: CASSLAISGGKNTF.

The V gene is TRBV5-1, the J gene TRBJ2-7; 10 nucleotides line up with TRBD1. The junction had 6 bases not matched to a gene; V was cut back by 3 bases and J by 3 bases. CDR1 and CDR2 (germline): SGHRS, YFSETQ. The CDR3 length is 15 residues. The CDR3 region has the DNA TGCGCCAGCAGCTCGGGATGGGACAGGGGCTACGAGCAGTACTTC. This translates into CASSSGWDRGYEQYF.

V usage is TRBV5-1 and J usage is TRBJ2-1; the D gene is possibly TRBD2 (5 bases). Trimming left V 0 bases short and J 6 bases short, with 13 bases between. Germline-derived CDR1 and CDR2 are SGHRS and YFSETQ. This CDR3 has 15 amino acids. DNA of the CDR3: TGCGCCAGCAGCTTGGGTGGGAGCACCATCAATGAGCAGTTCTTC. This encodes CASSLGGSTINEQFF.

This clone was counted once. The chain uses TRBV5-1 and TRBJ2-1; no definite D call. CDR3 length equals 14 residues. V dropped 0 bases and J dropped 8 bases, with 12 bases sitting between them. The germline V gene has CDR1 SGHRS and CDR2 YFSETQ. The CDR3 sequence is CASSLAEELYEQFF. CDR3 coding DNA: TGCGCCAGCAGCTTGGCCGAGGAGTTATATGAGCAGTTCTTC.

V usage is TRBV6-1 and J usage is TRBJ2-4; 8 bases are a match to TRBD1. Germline assignment: CDR1 MNHNS and CDR2 SASEGT. The CDR3 sequence is 16 residues long. V lost 4 bases, J lost 3 bases, and 8 bases stayed unmatched. Here the CDR3 DNA reads TGTGCCAGCAGTGGACCGATGGGACAGGACAAAAACATTCAGTACTTC. Its protein product is CASSGPMGQDKNIQYF.

The chain has TRBV3-1 (or the pseudogene TRBV3-2) and TRBJ2-2; perhaps TRBD2 as D (5 bases). The germline V gene encodes CDR1 LGHDT and CDR2 YNNKEL (reference sequence). V lost 3 bases and J lost 7, with 18 bases in between. There are 16 residues in the CDR3. The CDR3 DNA reads as TGTGCCAGCAGCCAGGAACGGGCCCGAGGAGGCGGGGAGCTGTTTTTT. Translating it yields CASSQERARGGGELFF.

This chain links TRBV12-5 with TRBJ1-4; 7 nucleotides line up with TRBD1. The length of the CDR3 is 15 residues. Germline loops: CDR1 LGHNT, CDR2 FRNRAP. Trimming removed 1 base from V and 10 bases from J; junction bases left unmatched: 9. In DNA form, the CDR3 reads TGTGCTAGTGGTTTGGGCCTGGGACAGAACCGAAAACTGTTTTTT. As protein: CASGLGLGQNRKLFF.

This clone was seen just once. The chain uses TRBV2 and TRBJ1-5; 11 bases align to TRBD1. The germline V gene encodes CDR1 SNHLY and CDR2 FYNNEI. Trimming cost V 6 bases and J 8 bases; bases outside gene matches: 9. The CDR3 totals 15 residues. CDR3 amino acids: CASRTGTGGPKPQHF. CDR3 coding DNA: TGTGCCAGCAGAACCGGGACAGGGGGTCCGAAGCCCCAGCATTTT. The entire variable domain, with the rest obtained from reference TRBV2 and TRBJ1-5, is as follows: EPEVTQTPSHQVTQMGQEVILRCVPISNHLYFYWYRQILGQKVEFLVSFYNNEISEKSEIFDDQFSVERPDGSNFTLKIRSTKLEDSAMYFCASRTGTGGPKPQHFGDGTRLSIL.

The genes are TRBV27 and TRBJ2-7; tentative D call: TRBD1 (5 bases). Trimming removed 2 bases at V and 4 bases at J, with 15 bases between. The CDR3 totals 15 residues. Germline loops: CDR1 MNHEY, CDR2 SMNVEV (reference sequence). CDR3: CASSLVPGIGYEQYF. CDR3 DNA: TGTGCCAGCAGTTTAGTCCCAGGGATCGGTTACGAGCAGTACTTC.

The V and J genes are TRBV11-2 and TRBJ2-7; 10 bases are shared with TRBD2. The CDR3 consists of 16 residues. Germline assignment: CDR1 SGHAT and CDR2 FQNNGV. V trimming: 2 bases; J trimming: 2 bases; junction bases outside the gene matches: 6. The CDR3 sequence is CASSLRELAGPYEQYF. Written as DNA, the CDR3 is TGTGCCAGCAGCTTAAGAGAACTAGCGGGACCCTACGAGCAGTACTTC.

V and J are TRBV6-5 and TRBJ2-7; 11 nucleotides match TRBD2. Germline V gives CDR1 MNHEY, CDR2 SVGAGI. V was pared by 10 bases and J by 1 base, with 6 bases of the junction left unmatched. The CDR3 has 14 amino acids. The CDR3 here is CATYLAGGSYEQYF. The CDR3 DNA sequence: TGTGCCACGTACCTAGCGGGAGGTTCCTACGAGCAGTACTTC.

This clone is a singleton in its sample. The chain has TRBV7-9 and TRBJ2-5; 10 positions agree with TRBD2. Germline-derived CDR1 and CDR2 are SEHNR and FQNEAQ (reference sequence). With V trimmed by 5 bases and J by 5 bases, 8 bases remained unmatched. CDR3 length: 15 amino acids. The CDR3 region is CASSPTSGMMETQYF. The DNA of the CDR3 is TGTGCCAGCAGCCCTACTAGCGGGATGATGGAGACCCAGTACTTC.

The chain combines TRBV12-3 or TRBV12-4 with TRBJ2-5; no clear D. This CDR3 is built from 11 residues. Trimming took off 8 bases at V and 9 bases at J, with 13 bases between the two ends. CDR3 sequence: CASGLPGSQYF. CDR3 sequence (DNA): TGTGCCAGCGGCCTACCGGGTTCCCAGTACTTC.

The chain combines TRBV7-9 with TRBJ2-1, with 7 positions matching TRBD2. This CDR3 has 11 amino acids. The V segment lost 8 bases and the J segment 7 bases; nucleotides outside the gene matches: 2. CDR1 and CDR2 (germline): SEHNR, FQNEAQ (reference sequence). CDR3 DNA sequence: TGTGCCAGCGGGAGGGGAAATGAGCAGTTCTTC. This gives the protein CASGRGNEQFF.